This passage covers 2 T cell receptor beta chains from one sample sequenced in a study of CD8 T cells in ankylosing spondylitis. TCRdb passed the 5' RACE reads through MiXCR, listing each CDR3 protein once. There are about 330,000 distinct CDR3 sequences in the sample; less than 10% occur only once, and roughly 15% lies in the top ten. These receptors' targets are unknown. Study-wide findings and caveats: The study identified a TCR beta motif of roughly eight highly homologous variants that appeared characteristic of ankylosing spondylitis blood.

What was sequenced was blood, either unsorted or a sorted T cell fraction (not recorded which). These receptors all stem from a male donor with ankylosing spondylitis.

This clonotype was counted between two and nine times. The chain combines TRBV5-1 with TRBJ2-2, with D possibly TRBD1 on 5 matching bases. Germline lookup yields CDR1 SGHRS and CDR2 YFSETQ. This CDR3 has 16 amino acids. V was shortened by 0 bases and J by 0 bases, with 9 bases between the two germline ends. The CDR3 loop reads CASSLAPQANTGELFF. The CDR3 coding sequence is TGCGCCAGCAGCTTGGCCCCACAGGCGAACACCGGGGAGCTGTTTTTT.

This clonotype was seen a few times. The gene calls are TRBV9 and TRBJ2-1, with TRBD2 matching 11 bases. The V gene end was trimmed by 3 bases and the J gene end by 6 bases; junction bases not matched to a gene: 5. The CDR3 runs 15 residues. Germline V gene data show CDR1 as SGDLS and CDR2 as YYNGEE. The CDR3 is CASSAITSGSNEQFF. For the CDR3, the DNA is TGTGCCAGCAGCGCAATCACTAGCGGGAGCAATGAGCAGTTCTTC.